The rows below give T cell receptor beta chains drawn from one sample of a study of shared clonotypes between healthy human individuals. Measured with immunoSEQ multiplex PCR; TCRdb has only the in-frame clones, and not every one. The table lists about 1 million clones, about 70% of them singletons. Sequencing was carried out using memory CD4+ T cells sorted from blood. All receptors come from a man aged 18-30 years in good health. Both conserved end residues are part of each CDR3. A D gene is named only where the DNA matches it firmly. Not all rows give a size; the values are once, few, many and, for expanded clones, a class.

TRBJ2-7 . . TRBV7-9 CASSLGRSSYEQYF TGTGCCAGCAGCTTAGGCAGGAGCTCCTACGAGCAGTACTTC
TRBJ2-3 . . TRBV5-1 CASSSQVSGTDTQYF TGCGCCAGCAGCTCACAGGTCTCGGGCACAGATACGCAGTATTTT
TRBJ1-5 . . TRBV6-6 CASSPGDSVTQPQHF TGTGCCAGCAGTCCTGGGGACTCAGTCACTCAGCCCCAGCATTTT
TRBJ1-1 . . TRBV30 CAYSGDGTEAFF TGTGCCTATTCGGGGGACGGCACTGAAGCTTTCTTT
TRBJ2-7 . once TRBV30 CAWSVLPSEQYF TGTGCCTGGAGTGTACTTCCCAGCGAGCAGTACTTC
TRBJ1-3 . . TRBV9 CASSPQWSGNTIYF TGTGCCAGCAGCCCCCAATGGTCCGGAAACACCATATATTTT
TRBJ2-2 TRBD2 . TRBV11-2 CASSLSGGATGELFF TGTGCCAGCAGCTTAAGCGGGGGGGCAACCGGGGAGCTGTTTTTT
TRBJ1-2 TRBD1 . TRBV7-9 CASSVGQGLYGYTF TGTGCCAGCAGCGTAGGACAGGGCCTATATGGCTACACCTTC
TRBJ2-3 . . TRBV4-1 CASSQVPPRDTDTQYF TGCGCCAGCAGCCAAGTTCCCCCGCGGGACACAGATACGCAGTATTTT
TRBJ2-7 . . TRBV6-1 CASSVPPSYEQYF TGTGCCAGCAGCGTCCCCCCCTCCTACGAGCAGTACTTC
TRBJ1-2 TRBD1 . TRBV19 CASTPDRRQSGYGYTF TGTGCCAGTACTCCGGACAGGCGCCAGTCGGGCTATGGCTACACCTTC
TRBJ2-5 . . TRBV30 CAWSPSKARGETQYF TGTGCCTGGAGTCCATCTAAAGCGAGGGGAGAGACCCAGTACTTC
TRBJ1-1 . . TRBV20-1 CLTPPNTEAFF TGCCTTACCCCCCCGAACACTGAAGCTTTCTTT
TRBJ1-1 . . TRBV7-3 CASSFEMNTEAFF TGTGCCAGCAGCTTTGAGATGAACACTGAAGCTTTCTTT
TRBJ2-1 . . TRBV5-1 CASSFRGADNEQFF TGCGCCAGCAGCTTCCGCGGGGCGGACAATGAGCAGTTCTTC